This TCR beta chain was captured in a study of spatial heterogeneity in lung cancer. By share, this clonotype counts as medium-sized. Its specificity is not known. The library was prepared for alpha chains; this beta chain is a stray read, so its frequency means little. A unique molecular identifier was attached to every TCR cDNA molecule. TCRdb re-analysed the 5' RACE reads in MiXCR, keeping a single row per CDR3 protein. The sample lists approximately 9,500 distinct CDR3 sequences; about 12% were seen once. Time point indicated: sample taken at primary tumor resection. Broader study findings: In tumors, expanded intratumoral alpha and beta TCR counts tracked mutation counts.

This TCR came from a male donor with early-stage non-small cell lung cancer. Source: lung tumor tissue, taken at surgery.

In DNA form, the CDR3 reads TGTGCCAGCACTAACAGACAGGGGAGCAATCAGCCCCAGCATTTT. Protein sequence: CASTNRQGSNQPQHF. This chain links TRBV6-6 with TRBJ1-5; 8 positions agree with TRBD1. The CDR3 has 15 amino acids. The ends lost 7 bases at V and 1 base at J; junction bases unmatched: 6. CDR1 is MNHNY and CDR2 is SVGAGI in the germline V gene (reference sequence).